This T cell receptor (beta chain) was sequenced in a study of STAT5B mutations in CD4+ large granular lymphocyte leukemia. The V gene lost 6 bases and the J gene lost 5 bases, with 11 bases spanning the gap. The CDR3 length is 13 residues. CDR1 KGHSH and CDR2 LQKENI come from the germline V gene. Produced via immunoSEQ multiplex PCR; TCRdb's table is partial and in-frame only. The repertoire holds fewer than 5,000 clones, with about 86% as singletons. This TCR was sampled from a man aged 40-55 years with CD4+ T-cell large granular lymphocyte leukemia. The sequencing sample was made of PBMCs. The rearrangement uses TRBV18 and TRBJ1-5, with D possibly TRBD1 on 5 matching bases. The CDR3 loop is CASSGGYDQPQHF. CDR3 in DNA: TGTGCCAGCTCTGGGGGGTACGATCAGCCCCAGCATTTT.